The next 4 T cell receptor beta chains were all read from a single sample in a study of blood T cell repertoires in COVID-19. Data came from immunoSEQ multiplex PCR; TCRdb stores just in-frame clones and leaves some out. The sample has a few hundred thousand clones; less than 90% are singletons. What was sequenced was PBMCs or T cells enriched from blood (not recorded which). These TCRs come from a woman aged 45-65 years who had recovered from COVID-19.

The J gene is TRBJ1-2, the V gene TRBV28; D is uncertain. This CDR3 spans 10 amino acids. Trimming took off 8 bases at V and 5 bases at J, with 6 bases between the two ends. Germline CDR1 MDHEN, CDR2 SYDVKM. The CDR3 DNA follows: TGTGCCAGCCGGGGTTATGGCTACACCTTC. Amino acid sequence: CASRGYGYTF.

The V call is TRBV30, the J call TRBJ1-1; 8 bases align to TRBD1. From germline, CDR1 is GTSNPN and CDR2 SVGIG (reference sequence). After removal of 4 bases from V and 0 bases from J, the junction contained 16 bases not matched to a gene. This CDR3 spans 18 amino acids. This CDR3 is CAWTQLYRGIGVNTEAFF. For the CDR3, the DNA is TGTGCCTGGACTCAATTATACAGGGGGATCGGGGTGAACACTGAAGCTTTCTTT.

The rearrangement uses TRBV11-3 and TRBJ2-1, with D hard to call. From germline, CDR1 is SGHNT and CDR2 YENEEA. This CDR3 region has 15 residues. V was pared by 1 base and J by 0 bases, with 7 bases between. As DNA, the CDR3 is TGTGCCAGCAGCTTAGTGGTTAGCTCCTACAATGAGCAGTTCTTC. As protein: CASSLVVSSYNEQFF.

The chain carries TRBV5-4 and TRBJ1-2; D remains ambiguous. CDR1 is SGHNT, CDR2 YYREEE, per germline (reference sequence). Between the trimmed V and J ends, which lost 4 bases and 8 bases, there was a span of 18 bases. This CDR3 has 14 amino acids. CDR3 sequence: CASSTRQFPGGYTF. The CDR3, as DNA: TGTGCCAGCAGCACTAGACAATTCCCTGGGGGCTACACCTTC.